This T cell receptor beta chain originates from a study of shared clonotypes between healthy human individuals. Study-level points and caveats: Naive CD4 clonotype sharing across four donors was around 5.5%.

CDR1 and CDR2 (germline): SGHVS, FNYEAQ. Trimming took off 2 bases at V and 2 bases at J, with 13 bases between the two ends. CDR3 length: 16 residues. Comments on this clone: The antigen remains unidentified.

In the source study's methods: There were no quality scores in the junction-only immunoSEQ sequences, so filtering differed. TCRdb's table, derived via immunoSEQ multiplex PCR, lists solely in-frame clones and lacks some. Clone size and V and J calls were adopted from that table, with D and trimming inferred from the DNA. The sample comprises under 700,000 clones, 95% of which are singletons, and about 0.11% rests with the top ten. Terminally differentiated effector memory CD45RA+ cells were left out of the naive CD8 fraction, which was CD45RO-negative and positively selected for CCR7. Sample: naive CD8+ T cells sorted from blood. V usage is TRBV7-6 and J usage is TRBJ2-1; weak D call: TRBD1 (7 bases). This receptor was taken from a woman aged 25 to 39 in good health. The CDR3 sequence: CASSLTPGGTYNEQFF. The CDR3 DNA is TGTGCCAGCAGCTTAACCCCAGGGGGGACCTACAATGAGCAGTTCTTC.